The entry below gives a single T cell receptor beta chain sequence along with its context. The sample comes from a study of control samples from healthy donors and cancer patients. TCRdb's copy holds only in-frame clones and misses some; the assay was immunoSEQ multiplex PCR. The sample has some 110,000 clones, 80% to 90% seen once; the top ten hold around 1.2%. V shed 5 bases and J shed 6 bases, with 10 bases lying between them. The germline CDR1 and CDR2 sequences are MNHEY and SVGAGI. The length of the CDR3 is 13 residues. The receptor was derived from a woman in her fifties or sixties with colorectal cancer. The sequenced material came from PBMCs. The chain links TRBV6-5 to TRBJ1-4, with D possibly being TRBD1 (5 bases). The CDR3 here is CASSPLGDEKLFF. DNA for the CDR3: TGTGCCAGCAGTCCGTTAGGGGATGAAAAACTGTTTTTT.